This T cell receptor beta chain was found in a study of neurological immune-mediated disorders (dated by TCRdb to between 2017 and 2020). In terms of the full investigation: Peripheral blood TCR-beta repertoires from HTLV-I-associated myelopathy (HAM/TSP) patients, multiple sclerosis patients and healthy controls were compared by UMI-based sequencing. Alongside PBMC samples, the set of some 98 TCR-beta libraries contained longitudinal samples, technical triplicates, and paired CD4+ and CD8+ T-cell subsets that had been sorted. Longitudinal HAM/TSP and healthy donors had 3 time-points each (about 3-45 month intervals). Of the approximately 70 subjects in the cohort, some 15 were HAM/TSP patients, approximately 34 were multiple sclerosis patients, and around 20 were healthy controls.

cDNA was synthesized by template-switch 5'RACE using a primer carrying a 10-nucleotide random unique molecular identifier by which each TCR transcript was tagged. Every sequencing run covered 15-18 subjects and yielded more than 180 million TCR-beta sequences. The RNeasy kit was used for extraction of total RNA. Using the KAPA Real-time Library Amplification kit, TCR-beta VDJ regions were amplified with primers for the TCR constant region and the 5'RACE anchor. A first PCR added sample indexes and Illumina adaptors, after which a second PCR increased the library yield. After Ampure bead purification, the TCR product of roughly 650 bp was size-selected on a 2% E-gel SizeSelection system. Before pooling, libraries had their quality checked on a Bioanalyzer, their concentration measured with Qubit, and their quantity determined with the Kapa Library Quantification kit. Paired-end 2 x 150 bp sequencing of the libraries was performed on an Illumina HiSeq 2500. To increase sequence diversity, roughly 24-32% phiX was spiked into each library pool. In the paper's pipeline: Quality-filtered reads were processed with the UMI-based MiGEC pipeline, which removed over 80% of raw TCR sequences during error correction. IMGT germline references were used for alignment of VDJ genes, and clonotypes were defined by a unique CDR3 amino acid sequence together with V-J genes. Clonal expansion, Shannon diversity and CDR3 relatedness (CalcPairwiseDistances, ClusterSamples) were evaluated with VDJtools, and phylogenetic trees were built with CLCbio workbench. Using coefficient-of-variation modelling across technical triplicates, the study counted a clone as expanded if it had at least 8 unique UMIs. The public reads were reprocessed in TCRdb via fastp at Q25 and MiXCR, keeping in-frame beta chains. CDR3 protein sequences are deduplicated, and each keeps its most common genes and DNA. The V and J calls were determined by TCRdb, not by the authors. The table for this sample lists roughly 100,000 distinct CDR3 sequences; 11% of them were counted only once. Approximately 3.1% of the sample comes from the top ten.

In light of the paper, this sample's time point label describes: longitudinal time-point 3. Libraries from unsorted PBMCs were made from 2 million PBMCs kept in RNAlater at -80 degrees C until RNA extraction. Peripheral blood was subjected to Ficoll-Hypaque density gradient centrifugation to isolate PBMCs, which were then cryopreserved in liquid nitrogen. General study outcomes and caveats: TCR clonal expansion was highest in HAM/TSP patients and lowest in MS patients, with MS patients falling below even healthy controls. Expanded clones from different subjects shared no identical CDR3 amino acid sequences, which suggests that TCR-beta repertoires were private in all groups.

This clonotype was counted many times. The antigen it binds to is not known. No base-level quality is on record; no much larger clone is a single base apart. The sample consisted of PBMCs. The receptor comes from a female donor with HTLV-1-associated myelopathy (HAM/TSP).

The CDR3 loop reads CASSLGFYNNEQFF. The base sequence is TGTGCCAGCAGCTTAGGGTTCTACAACAATGAGCAGTTCTTC. The chain is made from TRBV7-3 and TRBJ2-1, with no D gene named confidently. Taken from cysteine to phenylalanine, the CDR3 has 14 residues. CDR3 DNA only is kept here, 42 bases in frame from base 1. A distance of 10 bases separates the germline ends of V and J, which lose 2 bases and 5 bases respectively. The germline V gene encodes CDR1 SGHTA and CDR2 FQGTGA.